This passage covers 6 T cell receptor beta chains from one sample sequenced in a study of blood T cell repertoires in COVID-19. Libraries were prepared by immunoSEQ multiplex PCR; TCRdb keeps only in-frame clonotypes and omits some of them. The sample shows some 390,000 clones, 85% to 90% of them seen only once. The sample taken for sequencing was peripheral blood. These receptors all stem from a human donor in a cohort sampled during active COVID-19.

This chain links TRBV7-2 with TRBJ1-2, with D hard to call. V gave up 2 bases and J gave up 7 bases, with 11 bases separating them. Germline-derived CDR1 and CDR2 are SGHTA and FQGNSA. The CDR3 covers 13 residues. The CDR3 loop is CASSLNGEAGYTF. For the CDR3, the DNA is TGTGCCAGCAGCTTAAATGGTGAGGCTGGCTACACCTTC.

The rearrangement joins TRBV2 to TRBJ2-1; the match to TRBD2 covers 16 bases. This CDR3 is 13 amino acids long. Germline CDR1 reads SNHLY; CDR2 reads FYNNEI. The V gene end was trimmed by 10 bases and the J gene end by 12 bases; junction bases not matched to a gene: 6. CDR3 in DNA: TGTGCCACACCCGGGACTAGCGGGGGGGGGCAGTTCTTC. Translation gives CATPGTSGGGQFF.

This clone was seen a handful of times. The CDR3 DNA is TGTGCCAGCAGCGTAGAGGTTAGCCACGGGACCCAGTACTTC. Protein sequence: CASSVEVSHGTQYF. The chain employs TRBV9 and TRBJ2-5; D unresolved. The CDR3 is 14 amino acids. Trimming removed 0 bases from V and 7 bases from J, with 13 bases in between. Germline assignment: CDR1 SGDLS and CDR2 YYNGEE.

This chain joins TRBV7-3 and TRBJ2-1; 11 positions agree with TRBD2. Germline trimming cut 2 bases from V and 5 bases from J; bases unmatched to any gene: 5. Germline values: CDR1 SGHTA, CDR2 FQGTGA. The CDR3 sequence is 16 residues long. The DNA of the CDR3 is TGTGCCAGCAGCTTAGGGACTAGCGGTTATAACAATGAGCAGTTCTTC. This sequence encodes CASSLGTSGYNNEQFF.

The chain combines TRBV7-6 with TRBJ2-5, with D perhaps matching TRBD1 (6 bases). This CDR3 has 15 amino acids. V shed 3 bases and J shed 2 bases, with 13 bases lying between them. Germline values: CDR1 SGHVS, CDR2 FNYEAQ. DNA for the CDR3: TGTGCCAGCAGCTTCGGGCAGGGGCGGCAAGAGACCCAGTACTTC. Residues: CASSFGQGRQETQYF.

The chain has TRBV30 and TRBJ2-1; D is unresolved. Trimming left V 2 bases short and J 0 bases short, with 14 bases between. The CDR3 loop spans 16 amino acids. Germline assignment: CDR1 GTSNPN and CDR2 SVGIG (reference sequence). The CDR3 DNA sequence: TGTGCCTGGAGTCTCGAACTATCATACTCCTACAATGAGCAGTTCTTC. Amino acid sequence: CAWSLELSYSYNEQFF.